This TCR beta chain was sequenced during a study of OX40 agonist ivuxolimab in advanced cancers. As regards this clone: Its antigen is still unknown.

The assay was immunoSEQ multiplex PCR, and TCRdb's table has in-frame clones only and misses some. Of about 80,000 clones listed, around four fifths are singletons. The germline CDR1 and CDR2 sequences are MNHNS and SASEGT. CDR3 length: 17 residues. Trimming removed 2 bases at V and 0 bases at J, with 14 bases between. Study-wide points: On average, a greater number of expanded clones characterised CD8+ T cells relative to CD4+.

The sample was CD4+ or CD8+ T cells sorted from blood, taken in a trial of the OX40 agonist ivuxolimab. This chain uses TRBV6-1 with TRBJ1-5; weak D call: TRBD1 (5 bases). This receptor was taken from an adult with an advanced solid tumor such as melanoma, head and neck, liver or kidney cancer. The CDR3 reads CASSEKFGGNSNQPQHF. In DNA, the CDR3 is TGTGCCAGCAGTGAAAAATTCGGGGGAAATAGCAATCAGCCCCAGCATTTT.